These 17 T cell receptor beta chains came from one sample sequenced in a study of blood T cell repertoires in COVID-19. Repertoires were generated with immunoSEQ multiplex PCR, while TCRdb's copy carries only in-frame clones and drops some. The table shows around 280,000 clones, with approximately 86% occurring only once. Sequencing was performed on peripheral blood. Source of these receptors: a man in his sixties or seventies with acute or convalescent COVID-19.

The J gene is TRBJ2-2, the V gene TRBV24-1; 9 nucleotides align to TRBD1. Germline loops: CDR1 KGHDR, CDR2 SFDVKD. The J segment lost 6 bases and the V segment lost 8 bases, leaving 6 bases of the junction unmatched. This CDR3 contains 14 residues. The CDR3 reads CATKDRGFSGELFF. The DNA of the CDR3 is TGTGCCACCAAGGACAGGGGTTTTTCCGGGGAGCTGTTTTTT.

The chain links TRBV6-2 or TRBV6-3 to TRBJ2-1; 15 nucleotides line up with TRBD2. This CDR3 contains 18 residues. Germline CDR1 and CDR2: MNHEY and SVGEGT. The V gene end was trimmed by 5 bases and the J gene end by 8 bases; junction bases not matched to a gene: 13. DNA of the CDR3: TGTGCCAGCAGTCCCGGACTAGCGGGAGGGCCTCGGGTCGATGAGCAGTTCTTC. Its translation: CASSPGLAGGPRVDEQFF.

The V and J genes are TRBV6-6 and TRBJ2-1; perhaps TRBD1 as D (6 bases). Trimming removed 5 bases from V and 0 bases from J, with 14 bases in between. The CDR3 runs 16 residues. Germline assignment: CDR1 MNHNY and CDR2 SVGAGI (reference sequence). The DNA of the CDR3 is TGTGCCAGCAGTAGGAACACAGGGATCTCCTACAATGAGCAGTTCTTC. It translates to CASSRNTGISYNEQFF.

The chain's CDR3 is CASTPGQGRNEQYF. CDR3 DNA: TGTGCCAGTACCCCGGGACAGGGGAGAAACGAGCAGTACTTC. The J gene is TRBJ2-7, the V gene TRBV19, with 10 positions matching TRBD1. CDR3 size: 14 residues. Germline CDR1 is LNHDA and CDR2 is SQIVND (reference sequence). The ends lost 7 bases at V and 5 bases at J; junction bases unmatched: 8.

The V call is TRBV7-6, the J call TRBJ2-3, with 7 bases lining up with TRBD1. From germline, CDR1 is SGHVS and CDR2 FNYEAQ. This CDR3 has 15 residues. V lost 2 bases to trimming and J lost 3 bases; unmatched junction nucleotides: 5. The CDR3 region has the DNA TGTGCCAGCAGCTTATTACAGGGGCGAACAGATACGCAGTATTTT. Translated: CASSLLQGRTDTQYF.

The chain employs TRBV4-1 and TRBJ2-1, with 8 bases aligning to TRBD1. V was clipped by 2 bases and J by 3 bases; unmatched bases: 6. This CDR3 contains 16 residues. Germline V gene lookup returns CDR1 MGHRA and CDR2 YSYEKL. CDR3 amino acids: CASSQNQGAGYNEQFF. Here the CDR3 DNA reads TGCGCCAGCAGCCAAAATCAGGGGGCGGGCTACAATGAGCAGTTCTTC.

The chain joins TRBV4-3 to TRBJ2-2, with D unresolved. The CDR3 covers 14 residues. CDR1 is LGHNA, CDR2 YSLEER, per germline. Trimming took 0 bases from V and 7 from J, leaving 9 bases between them. CDR3 DNA: TGCGCCAGCAGCCAAGATGTTGCCTACGGGGAGCTGTTTTTT. Translated: CASSQDVAYGELFF.

This clone was picked up one time. V is TRBV25-1 and J is TRBJ2-1; possibly TRBD2 for D (5 bases). Trimming took 5 bases from V and 5 from J, leaving 10 bases between them. CDR1 is MGHDK, CDR2 SYGVNS, per germline. This CDR3 region has 13 residues. In DNA, the CDR3 is TGTGCCAGCAGTACCCTCGGGGACAATGAGCAGTTCTTC. It translates to CASSTLGDNEQFF.

The genes are TRBV5-6 and TRBJ2-7; D is uncertain. The germline gives CDR1 SGHDT, CDR2 YYEEEE. The germline V and J ends were trimmed by 1 base and 3 bases, with 5 bases remaining between them. CDR3 size: 12 residues. CDR3 region: CASSLTGYEQYF. In DNA form, the CDR3 reads TGTGCCAGCAGCTTGACGGGCTACGAGCAGTACTTC.

The V call is TRBV28, the J call TRBJ2-7; 7 bases are a match to TRBD1. Germline CDR1 is MDHEN and CDR2 is SYDVKM. This CDR3 contains 12 residues. Germline trimming cut 10 bases from V and 2 bases from J; bases unmatched to any gene: 5. The CDR3 DNA reads as TGTGCCACCCGACAGGGTCCCTACGAGCAGTACTTC. Protein: CATRQGPYEQYF.

The chain joins TRBV19 to TRBJ2-1, with 9 bases lining up with TRBD2. CDR3 length equals 14 residues. With 8 bases clipped from V and 9 bases from J, the junction kept 11 bases outside the gene matches. In germline, CDR1 is LNHDA, CDR2 SQIVND (reference sequence). The DNA for the CDR3 is TGTGCCAGTCAGGGCGGGGGGGCGGATGGTGAGCAGTTCTTC. Translated, it gives CASQGGGADGEQFF.

The chain combines TRBV19 with TRBJ1-4; the D gene is possibly TRBD1 (6 bases). The CDR3 consists of 14 residues. V shed 6 bases and J shed 10 bases, with 18 bases lying between them. The V gene's germline CDR1 is LNHDA and CDR2 SQIVND (reference sequence). In nucleotides, the CDR3 is TGTGCCAGTAGAACAAACGCAGAAGGGGGAAAACTGTTTTTT. Translated: CASRTNAEGGKLFF.

The chain carries TRBV19 and TRBJ2-5; D might be TRBD1 (6 bases). CDR1 and CDR2 from the germline V gene are LNHDA and SQIVND (reference sequence). With 5 bases removed from V and 1 base from J, the gap between germline ends came to 14 bases. The CDR3 extends over 15 amino acids. This chain's CDR3 is CASSERRGPQETQYF. The CDR3 region has the DNA TGTGCCAGTAGTGAACGCAGGGGACCCCAAGAGACCCAGTACTTC.

The rearrangement uses TRBV30 and TRBJ2-5; 10 bases are shared with TRBD2. After removal of 6 bases from V and 5 bases from J, the junction contained 9 bases not matched to a gene. This CDR3 is 14 amino acids long. Germline CDR1 GTSNPN, CDR2 SVGIG (reference sequence). The CDR3 loop is CACGLAGVWETQYF. In DNA, the CDR3 is TGTGCCTGCGGGCTAGCGGGAGTCTGGGAGACCCAGTACTTC.

This chain uses TRBV30 with TRBJ1-5; D possibly corresponds to TRBD1 (6 bases). The CDR3 consists of 16 residues. Germline values: CDR1 GTSNPN, CDR2 SVGIG (reference sequence). Deletions cut 1 base from V and 0 bases from J, with 13 bases between. The CDR3 here is CAWSDETGYSNQPQHF. CDR3 DNA: TGTGCCTGGAGTGACGAGACAGGCTATAGCAATCAGCCCCAGCATTTT.

The chain has TRBV7-2 and TRBJ2-3, with D perhaps matching TRBD2 (7 bases). Between the trimmed V and J ends, which lost 4 bases and 1 base, there was a span of 12 bases. The CDR3 is made up of 15 amino acids. CDR1 and CDR2 (germline): SGHTA, FQGNSA. The CDR3 coding sequence is TGTGCCAGCAGCTCCCGAGGGGGGGGCACAGATACGCAGTATTTT. It codes for CASSSRGGGTDTQYF.

The V call is TRBV5-4, the J call TRBJ1-1; 8 bases agree with TRBD1. The length of the CDR3 is 13 residues. The germline V gene has CDR1 SGHNT and CDR2 YYREEE (reference sequence). Trimming took 4 bases from V and 10 from J; bases not matched to a gene: 9. DNA for the CDR3: TGTGCCAGCAGCCCAAACAGGGGGTTAGGAGCTTTCTTT. Amino acid sequence: CASSPNRGLGAFF.